This TCR beta chain originates from a study of T-cell reconstitution after alpha-beta-depleted transplantation in children. In its sample, this clonotype was seen many times. Preparing the TCRbeta library involved the use of unique molecular identifiers. MiXCR was run by TCRdb on the PCR reads, yielding one entry per CDR3 protein. The repertoire holds about 610,000 distinct CDR3 sequences, with about 11% as singletons. Germline trimming cut 0 bases from V and 6 bases from J; bases unmatched to any gene: 7. Germline CDR1 and CDR2: MNHEY and SMNVEV (reference sequence). The CDR3 is 16 amino acids. The sequence came from a human donor who donated a stem cell graft to a child with acute myeloid leukemia. This chain links TRBV27 with TRBJ2-7, with 11 bases matching TRBD2. Sequencing was performed on PBMCs from the stem cell graft donor, taken from the stem cell graft. This CDR3 is CASSLSTSGSLSEQYF. The CDR3 coding sequence is TGTGCCAGCAGTTTATCAACTAGCGGGAGCCTAAGCGAGCAGTACTTC.